This T cell receptor (beta chain) was sequenced during a study of T cell changes during pregnancy in multiple sclerosis (dated by TCRdb to between 2019 and 2020). Regarding the complete study: The study examined how the T cell repertoire changed over the course of pregnancy in women with multiple sclerosis.

A word on this clone: Its specific antigen is unknown. Per-nucleotide qualities are absent, and no much larger clonotype sits a single base away.

The library was produced with the immunoSEQ multiplex PCR assay. What TCRdb holds here is the immuneACCESS table cut down to in-frame rearrangements. Part of the clones is not present; checked against another copy, under half of the missing clones reflect an unresolved V gene, and the others are unexplained. Across this sample there are approximately 34,000 clones, with 75% to 95% seen only once. 9.5% to 15% of the sample belongs to the ten largest clones. The CDR3 sequence holds 12 residues, the cysteine and phenylalanine included. Only the CDR3 portion is preserved as DNA: 36 bases, with reading frame beginning at the first base. Relative to germline, V is 6 bases shorter and J is 8 bases shorter, with 13 bases between their ends. CDR1 KGHSY and CDR2 FQNENV were looked up in the germline V gene.

The rearrangement joined TRBV16 to TRBJ1-2; the D segment cannot be called with confidence. Sequenced here: CD8+ T cells from peripheral blood mononuclear cells, sampled in the first trimester of pregnancy. The receptor was isolated from a female donor with multiple sclerosis, enrolled in a pregnancy study. The DNA is TGTGCCAGCAGACAAGGAAGTAGCGGCTACACCTTC. Translated, it gives CASRQGSSGYTF.